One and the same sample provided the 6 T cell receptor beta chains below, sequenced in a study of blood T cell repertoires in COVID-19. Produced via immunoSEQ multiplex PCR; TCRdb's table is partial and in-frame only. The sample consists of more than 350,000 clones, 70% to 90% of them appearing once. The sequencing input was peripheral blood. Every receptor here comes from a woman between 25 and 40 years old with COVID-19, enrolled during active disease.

As DNA, the CDR3 is TGTGCCAGCAGCTCTCCCCCCGGGAGGGTTCCCTACGAGCAGTACTTC. Its translation: CASSSPPGRVPYEQYF. The chain has TRBV28 and TRBJ2-7, with TRBD2 identical over 8 bases. From germline, CDR1 is MDHEN and CDR2 SYDVKM. V shed 6 bases and J 2 bases; nucleotides not matched to a gene: 12. The CDR3 contains 16 residues.

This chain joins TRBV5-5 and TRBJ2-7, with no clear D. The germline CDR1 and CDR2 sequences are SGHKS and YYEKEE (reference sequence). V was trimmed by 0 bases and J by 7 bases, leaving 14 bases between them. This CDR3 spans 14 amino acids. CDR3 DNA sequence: TGTGCCAGCAGCTTGGGCAGACTTTTGGATGAGCAGTACTTC. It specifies CASSLGRLLDEQYF.

As DNA, the CDR3 is TGCGCCAGCAGTACTGGCAGGGGTGAGACCCAGTACTTC. Its protein is CASSTGRGETQYF. The chain couples TRBV10-1 to TRBJ2-5, with D perhaps TRBD1 (6 bases). This CDR3 spans 13 amino acids. Trimming stripped 5 bases from V and 5 bases from J, with 12 bases between. CDR1 and CDR2 (germline): WNHNN, SYGVQD (reference sequence).

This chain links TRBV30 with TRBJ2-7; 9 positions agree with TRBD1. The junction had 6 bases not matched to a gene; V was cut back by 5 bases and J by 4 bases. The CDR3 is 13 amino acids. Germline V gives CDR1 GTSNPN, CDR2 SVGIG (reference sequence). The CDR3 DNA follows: TGTGCCTGGGACGACAGGGGGGGGTACGAGCAGTACTTC. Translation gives CAWDDRGGYEQYF.

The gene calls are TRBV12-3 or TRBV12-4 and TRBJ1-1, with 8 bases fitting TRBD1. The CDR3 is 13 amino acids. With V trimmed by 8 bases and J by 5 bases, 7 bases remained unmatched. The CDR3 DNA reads TGTGCCAGCCAGGACAGGGCGAAGACTGAAGCTTTCTTT. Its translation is CASQDRAKTEAFF.

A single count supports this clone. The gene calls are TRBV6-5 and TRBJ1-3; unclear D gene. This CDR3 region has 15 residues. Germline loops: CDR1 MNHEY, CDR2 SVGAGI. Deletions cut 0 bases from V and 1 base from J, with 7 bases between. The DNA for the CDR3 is TGTGCCAGCAGTTACTCTGAGCTATCTGGAAACACCATATATTTT. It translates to CASSYSELSGNTIYF.